This T cell receptor (beta chain) comes out of a study of blood T cell repertoires in COVID-19. Study summary: The United States, Italy and Spain supplied acute and convalescent COVID-19 samples. PBMCs, B-cell-depleted T cells, or T cells were the source of the cDNA or gDNA that made up the material.

Per the original methods: By means of reference gene primer amplification, nucleated cell counts were estimated. Method: immunoSEQ multiplex PCR; TCRdb's copy keeps in-frame clones and lacks some. Clonal size and the V and J genes are those of that table, whereas D and trimming came from the DNA. The sample lists around 80,000 clones; around 90% were seen once. Germline CDR1 ENHRY, CDR2 SYGVKD. The CDR3 consists of 14 residues. V lost 2 bases and J lost 2; bases outside the gene matches: 0. The genes are TRBV10-3 and TRBJ1-5, with 7 bases aligning to TRBD1. The specimen was peripheral blood. The origin of this receptor is a human donor in a cohort sampled during active COVID-19. CDR3 bases: TGTGCCATCAGTGAGGGACAGGGCAATCAGCCCCAGCATTTT. Protein: CAISEGQGNQPQHF.